This T cell receptor (beta chain) was identified during a study of blood T cells in healthy people across ages. The study, taken as a whole, reports: Older age coincided with a roughly linear decline in TCR beta diversity per million T cells. With unsorted PBMCs, a conclusive comparison of naive versus antigen-experienced cells was not possible.

The length of the CDR3 is 15 residues. Trimming removed 4 bases from V and 3 bases from J; junction bases left unmatched: 12. In germline, CDR1 is SQVTM, CDR2 ANQGSEA. A second about 6 to 11 cycle PCR used barcoded and J-beta primers. TCRdb reprocessed the 5' RACE reads via MiXCR and lists one record per CDR3 protein. Of fewer than 750,000 distinct CDR3 sequences listed, more than 45% are singletons. As to this clonotype: As yet, its antigen is unknown.

V gene TRBV29-1 combines with J gene TRBJ2-7; TRBD1 aligns across 7 bases. The origin of this receptor is a man aged 80 or over in good health. The sequencing input was blood. The CDR3 coding sequence is TGCAGCGTTGTCAAAAACAGGGGCTCGGTCTACGAGCAGTACTTC. Translation gives CSVVKNRGSVYEQYF.